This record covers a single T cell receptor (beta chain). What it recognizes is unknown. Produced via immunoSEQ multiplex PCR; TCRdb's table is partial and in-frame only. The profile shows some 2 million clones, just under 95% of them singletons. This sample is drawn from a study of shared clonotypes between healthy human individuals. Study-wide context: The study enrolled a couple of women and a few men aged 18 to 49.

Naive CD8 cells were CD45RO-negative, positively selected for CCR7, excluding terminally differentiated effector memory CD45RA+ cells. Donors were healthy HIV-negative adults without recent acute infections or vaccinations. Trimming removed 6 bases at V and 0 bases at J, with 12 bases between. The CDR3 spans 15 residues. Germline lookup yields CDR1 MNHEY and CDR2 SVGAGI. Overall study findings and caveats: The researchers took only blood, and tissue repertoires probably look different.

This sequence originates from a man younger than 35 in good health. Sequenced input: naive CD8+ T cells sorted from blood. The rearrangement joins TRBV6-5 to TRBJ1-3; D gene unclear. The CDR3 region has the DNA TGTGCCAGCAGCCCCTACCAGATCTCTGGAAACACCATATATTTT. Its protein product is CASSPYQISGNTIYF.